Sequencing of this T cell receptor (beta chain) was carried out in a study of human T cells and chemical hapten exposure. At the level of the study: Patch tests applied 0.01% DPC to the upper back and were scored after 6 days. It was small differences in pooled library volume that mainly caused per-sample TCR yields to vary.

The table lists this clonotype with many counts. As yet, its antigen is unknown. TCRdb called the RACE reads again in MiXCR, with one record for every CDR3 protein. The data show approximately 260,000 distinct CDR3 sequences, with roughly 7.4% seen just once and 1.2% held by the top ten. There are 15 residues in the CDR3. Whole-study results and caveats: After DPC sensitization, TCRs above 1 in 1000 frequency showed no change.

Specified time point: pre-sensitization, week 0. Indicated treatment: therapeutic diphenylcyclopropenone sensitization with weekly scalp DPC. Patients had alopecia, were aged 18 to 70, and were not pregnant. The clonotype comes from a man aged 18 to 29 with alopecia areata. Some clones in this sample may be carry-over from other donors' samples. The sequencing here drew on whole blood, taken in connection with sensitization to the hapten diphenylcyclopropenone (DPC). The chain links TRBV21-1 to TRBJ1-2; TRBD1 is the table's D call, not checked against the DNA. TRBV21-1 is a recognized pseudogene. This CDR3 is CASSPDIPVLHGYTF. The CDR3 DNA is TGTGCCAGCAGCCCGGACATTCCCGTATTGCACGGCTACACCTTC.